These 9 T cell receptor beta chains originate from one sample sequenced in a study of identifying expanded T cells in peripheral blood. The method was immunoSEQ multiplex PCR; TCRdb's version includes in-frame clones alone and lacks a portion of them. The table records 90,000 to 110,000 clones, less than 90% of them present only once. The sequenced sample was blood. These receptors were collected from a person aged 18-70 years in good health.

V and J are TRBV28 and TRBJ2-7, with D tentatively TRBD2 (6 bases). The germline gives CDR1 MDHEN, CDR2 SYDVKM. The CDR3 loop spans 12 amino acids. Trimming shortened V by 11 bases and J by 3 bases, and 14 bases separated the two germline ends. CDR3 residues: CAGRGTGYEQYF. The CDR3 nucleotides are TGTGCCGGACGGGGGACTGGCTACGAGCAGTACTTC.

This chain links TRBV7-3 with TRBJ2-3, with 7 bases lining up with TRBD2. Germline V CDR1 and CDR2: SGHTA, FQGTGA. Unmatched junction bases numbered 4, after V lost 5 bases and J lost 2 bases. CDR3 size: 14 residues. The DNA for the CDR3 is TGTGCCAGCAGCCCTAGCGGATACACAGATACGCAGTATTTT. It specifies CASSPSGYTDTQYF.

V and J are TRBV18 and TRBJ2-1; D gene uncertain. The CDR3 extends over 15 amino acids. CDR1 and CDR2 (germline): KGHSH, LQKENI. Deletions cut 0 bases from V and 5 bases from J, with 11 bases between. The chain's CDR3 is CASSPPLRSNNEQFF. The CDR3 region has the DNA TGTGCCAGCTCACCACCGCTTAGGAGTAACAATGAGCAGTTCTTC.

The rearrangement uses TRBV6-6 and TRBJ1-1; no reliable D call. V was trimmed by 7 bases and J by 1 base, leaving 4 bases between them. The CDR3 covers 11 residues. From germline, CDR1 is MNHNY and CDR2 SVGAGI (reference sequence). The CDR3 sequence: CASIKNTEAFF. The CDR3 region has the DNA TGTGCCAGCATTAAGAACACTGAAGCTTTCTTT.

This clone was picked up one time. The V and J genes are TRBV9 and TRBJ2-1; TRBD2 matches at 7 bases. Germline trimming cut 7 bases from V and 3 bases from J; bases unmatched to any gene: 10. Germline CDR1 reads SGDLS; CDR2 reads YYNGEE. This CDR3 is built from 15 residues. The CDR3 region has the DNA TGTGCCAGCTCCCCTGGGGGGGGAAGCTACAATGAGCAGTTCTTC. Protein product: CASSPGGGSYNEQFF.

The chain combines TRBV15 with TRBJ2-6; D unresolved. The V gene's germline CDR1 is LNHNV and CDR2 YYDKDF (reference sequence). V was cut by 2 bases and J by 0 bases, with 8 bases left in between. There are 16 residues in the CDR3. CDR3 coding DNA: TGTGCCACCAGCAGAACTCGGAGCTCTGGGGCCAACGTCCTGACTTTC. This gives the protein CATSRTRSSGANVLTF. Full variable domain (remainder filled in from reference TRBV15 and TRBJ2-6): DAMVIQNPRYQVTQFGKPVTLSCSQTLNHNVMYWYQQKSSQAPKLLFHYYDKDFNNEADTPDNFQSRRPNTSFCFLDIRSPGLGDTAMYLCATSRTRSSGANVLTFGAGSRLTVL.

This chain links TRBV5-6 with TRBJ2-3, with 12 positions matching TRBD2. This CDR3 has 17 residues. Looked up from germline, CDR1 is SGHDT and CDR2 is YYEEEE. V lost 0 bases, J lost 0 bases, and 2 bases stayed unmatched. The CDR3 DNA sequence: TGTGCCAGCAGCTTGGCAGGGACTAGCGGGAGCACAGATACGCAGTATTTT. It is translated as CASSLAGTSGSTDTQYF.

The V and J genes are TRBV6-6 and TRBJ2-2, with 11 bases lining up with TRBD1. The CDR3 is made up of 16 amino acids. V lost 2 bases, J lost 5 bases, and 4 bases stayed unmatched. Germline-derived CDR1 and CDR2 are MNHNY and SVGAGI (reference sequence). For the CDR3, the DNA is TGTGCCAGCAGTTACCCCAGGGACAGGGGGACCGGGGAGCTGTTTTTT. Protein: CASSYPRDRGTGELFF.

The chain combines TRBV5-4 with TRBJ2-4; D unresolved. Trimming took 5 bases from V and 0 from J, leaving 12 bases between them. Germline values: CDR1 SGHNT, CDR2 YYREEE (reference sequence). The CDR3 contains 15 residues. CDR3 in amino acids: CASSSQQRAKNIQYF. The CDR3 DNA sequence: TGTGCCAGCAGTTCCCAACAGAGAGCCAAAAACATTCAGTACTTC.